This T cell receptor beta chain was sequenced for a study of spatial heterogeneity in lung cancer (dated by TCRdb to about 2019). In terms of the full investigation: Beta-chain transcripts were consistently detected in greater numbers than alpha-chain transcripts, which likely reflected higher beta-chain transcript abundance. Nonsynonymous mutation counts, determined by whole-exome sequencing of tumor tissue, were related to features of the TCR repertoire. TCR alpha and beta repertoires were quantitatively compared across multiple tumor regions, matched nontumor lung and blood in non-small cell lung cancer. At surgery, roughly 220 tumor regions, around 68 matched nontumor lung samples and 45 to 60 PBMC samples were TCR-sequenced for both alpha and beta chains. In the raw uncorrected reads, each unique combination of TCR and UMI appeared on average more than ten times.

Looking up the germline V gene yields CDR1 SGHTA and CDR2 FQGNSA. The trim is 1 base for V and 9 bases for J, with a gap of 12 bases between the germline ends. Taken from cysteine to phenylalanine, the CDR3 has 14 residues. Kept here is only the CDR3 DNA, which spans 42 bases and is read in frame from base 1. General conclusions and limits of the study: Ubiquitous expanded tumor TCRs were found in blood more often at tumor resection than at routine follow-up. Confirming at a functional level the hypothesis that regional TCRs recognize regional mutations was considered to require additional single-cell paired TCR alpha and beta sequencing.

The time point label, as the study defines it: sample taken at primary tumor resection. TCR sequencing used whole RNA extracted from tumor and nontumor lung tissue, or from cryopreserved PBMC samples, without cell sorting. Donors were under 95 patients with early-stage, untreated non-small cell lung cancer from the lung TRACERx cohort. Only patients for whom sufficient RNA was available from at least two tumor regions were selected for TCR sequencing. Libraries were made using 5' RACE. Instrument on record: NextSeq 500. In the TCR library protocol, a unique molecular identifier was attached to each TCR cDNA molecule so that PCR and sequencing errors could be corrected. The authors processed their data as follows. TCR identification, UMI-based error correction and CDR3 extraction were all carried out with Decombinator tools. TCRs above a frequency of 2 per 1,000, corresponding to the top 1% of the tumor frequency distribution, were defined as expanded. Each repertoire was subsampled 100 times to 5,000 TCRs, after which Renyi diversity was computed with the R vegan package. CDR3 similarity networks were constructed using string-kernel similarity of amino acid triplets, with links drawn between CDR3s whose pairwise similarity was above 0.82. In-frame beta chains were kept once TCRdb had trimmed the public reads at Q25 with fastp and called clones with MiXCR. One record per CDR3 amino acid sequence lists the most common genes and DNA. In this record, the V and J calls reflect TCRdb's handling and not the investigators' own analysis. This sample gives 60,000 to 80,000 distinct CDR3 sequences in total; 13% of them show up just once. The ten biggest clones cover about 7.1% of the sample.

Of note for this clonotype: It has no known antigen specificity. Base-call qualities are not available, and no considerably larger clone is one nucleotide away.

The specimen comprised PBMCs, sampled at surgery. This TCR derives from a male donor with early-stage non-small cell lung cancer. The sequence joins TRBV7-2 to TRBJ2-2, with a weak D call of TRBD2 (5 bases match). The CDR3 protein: CASSLGRAARELFF. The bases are TGTGCCAGCAGCTTAGGGCGGGCAGCCAGGGAGCTGTTTTTT. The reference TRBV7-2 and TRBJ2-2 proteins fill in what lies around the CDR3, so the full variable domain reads GAGVSQSPSNKVTEKGKDVELRCDPISGHTALYWYRQSLGQGLEFLIYFQGNSAPDKSGLPSDRFSAERTGGSVSTLTIQRTQQEDSAVYLCASSLGRAARELFFGEGSRLTVL.